The clone carrying this T cell receptor (beta chain) has only a few counts. Antigen specificity is unknown. In TCRdb, the RT-PCR reads were re-called with MiXCR into one record per CDR3 protein. The sample includes 600,000 to 850,000 distinct CDR3 sequences, roughly 15% seen only once; the top ten take around 7.6%. Germline V CDR1 and CDR2: SQVTM, ANQGSEA. The CDR3 length is 12 residues. With 7 bases clipped from V and 9 bases from J, the junction kept 6 bases outside the gene matches. The data derive from a study of response to subunit inactivated influenza vaccine. Study-wide results and limits: It was the authors' suggestion that each seasonal influenza vaccination recruits few new T cells.

This rearrangement joins TRBV29-1 to TRBJ2-5; 12 bases map to TRBD2. The starting material was PBMCs from blood, obtained about 14 days before vaccination. This clonotype originated in a man in his forties or fifties who received an inactivated influenza vaccine. CDR3: CSELAGGAPQYF. DNA of the CDR3: TGCAGCGAACTAGCGGGGGGAGCTCCCCAGTACTTC.